One and the same sample provided the 9 T cell receptor beta chains below, sequenced in a study of T cells in Graves' hyperthyroidism and ophthalmopathy. Amplification yielded TCR beta CDR3 regions, with RNA transcripts as the source. When the TCR CDR3 underwent first-round RT-PCR, the HTBI primer set was used. MiXCR, applied by TCRdb to the multiplex PCR reads, yields one record per CDR3 protein. The sample records 300,000 to 500,000 distinct CDR3 sequences, around an eighth being singletons. The sample taken for sequencing was blood. The origin of the receptors is a man in his fifties with Graves' ophthalmopathy.

The gene calls are TRBV6-9 and TRBJ1-5; D not certain. Germline V CDR1 and CDR2: MNHGY, SVAAGI. V lost 2 bases and J 0 bases, leaving 8 bases between the germline ends. The CDR3 runs to 15 residues. In nucleotides, the CDR3 is TGTGCCAGCAGTTATGCGGGGTTTAGCAATCAGCCCCAGCATTTT. This sequence encodes CASSYAGFSNQPQHF.

This clonotype was recorded at least ten times. The chain carries TRBV2 and TRBJ2-2; D may be TRBD2 (6 bases). The germline CDR1 and CDR2 sequences are SNHLY and FYNNEI. Trimming took 4 bases from V and 2 from J, leaving 11 bases between them. The CDR3 sequence is 15 residues long. The CDR3 coding sequence is TGTGCCAGCAGTGCTCAGGGAGGAAACACCGGGGAGCTGTTTTTT. This encodes CASSAQGGNTGELFF.

The chain is built from TRBV13 and TRBJ2-7, with D unclear. CDR3 size: 13 residues. With 3 bases removed from V and 1 base from J, the gap between germline ends came to 7 bases. Germline values: CDR1 PRHDT, CDR2 FYEKMQ (reference sequence). The CDR3 loop reads CASSFMGSYEQYF. The CDR3 coding sequence is TGTGCCAGCAGCTTTATGGGTTCCTACGAGCAGTACTTC.

This clonotype has a count of ten or more. This chain joins TRBV12-3 or TRBV12-4 and TRBJ2-1; 11 bases fit TRBD2. This CDR3 has 14 residues. V shed 8 bases, J shed 10 bases, and the junction held 10 bases outside the gene matches. The CDR3 sequence: CASFASGRSREQFF. CDR3 in DNA: TGTGCCAGCTTCGCTAGCGGGAGGAGTCGAGAGCAGTTCTTC.

The chain couples TRBV6-1 to TRBJ1-6, with 9 bases lining up with TRBD1. Trimming removed 4 bases from V and 9 bases from J; junction bases left unmatched: 4. Germline CDR1 MNHNS, CDR2 SASEGT. This CDR3 spans 14 amino acids. The CDR3 DNA sequence: TGTGCCAGCAGTGGTGGGACAGGGAGTTCACCCCTCCACTTT. This translates into CASSGGTGSSPLHF.

A word on this clonotype: A much larger clone sits a single nucleotide away, making a read error possible. The V call is TRBV10-3, the J call TRBJ2-5; D gene uncertain. This CDR3 has 14 residues. The germline V gene has CDR1 ENHRY and CDR2 SYGVKD. The CDR3 sequence: CAISESTAQDTQYF. The CDR3 coding sequence is TGTGCCATCAGTGAGTCAACAGCCCAAGACACCCAGTACTTC.

The chain links TRBV9 to TRBJ2-2; the D gene could be TRBD1 or TRBD2 (5 bases each). The germline CDR1 and CDR2 sequences are SGDLS and YYNGEE. V was shortened by 4 bases and J by 5 bases, with 15 bases between the two germline ends. CDR3 length equals 15 residues. The CDR3 sequence: CASSPRGRVTGELFF. The CDR3 region has the DNA TGTGCCAGCAGCCCTCGGGGCAGGGTGACCGGGGAGCTGTTTTTT.

This clonotype was seen more than once but under ten times. With a much larger clone just one base away, this may be a read error. The gene calls are TRBV30 and TRBJ2-7, with no clear D. Per germline, CDR1 GTSNPN and CDR2 SVGIG (reference sequence). This CDR3 has 12 amino acids. The CDR3 DNA is TGTGCCCGGAGTCAAGGTCCTAACGAGCAGTACTTC. Its protein product is CARSQGPNEQYF.

This clonotype was recorded at least ten times. The J gene is TRBJ2-7, the V gene TRBV6-1, with 7 bases lining up with TRBD2. This CDR3 comprises 15 residues. J lost 4 bases, V lost 9 bases, and 15 bases had no gene match. Germline assignment: CDR1 MNHNS and CDR2 SASEGT. The CDR3 reads CASSIRAGLMYEQYF. The CDR3 coding sequence is TGTGCCAGTTCGATTCGAGCGGGACTTATGTACGAGCAGTACTTC.